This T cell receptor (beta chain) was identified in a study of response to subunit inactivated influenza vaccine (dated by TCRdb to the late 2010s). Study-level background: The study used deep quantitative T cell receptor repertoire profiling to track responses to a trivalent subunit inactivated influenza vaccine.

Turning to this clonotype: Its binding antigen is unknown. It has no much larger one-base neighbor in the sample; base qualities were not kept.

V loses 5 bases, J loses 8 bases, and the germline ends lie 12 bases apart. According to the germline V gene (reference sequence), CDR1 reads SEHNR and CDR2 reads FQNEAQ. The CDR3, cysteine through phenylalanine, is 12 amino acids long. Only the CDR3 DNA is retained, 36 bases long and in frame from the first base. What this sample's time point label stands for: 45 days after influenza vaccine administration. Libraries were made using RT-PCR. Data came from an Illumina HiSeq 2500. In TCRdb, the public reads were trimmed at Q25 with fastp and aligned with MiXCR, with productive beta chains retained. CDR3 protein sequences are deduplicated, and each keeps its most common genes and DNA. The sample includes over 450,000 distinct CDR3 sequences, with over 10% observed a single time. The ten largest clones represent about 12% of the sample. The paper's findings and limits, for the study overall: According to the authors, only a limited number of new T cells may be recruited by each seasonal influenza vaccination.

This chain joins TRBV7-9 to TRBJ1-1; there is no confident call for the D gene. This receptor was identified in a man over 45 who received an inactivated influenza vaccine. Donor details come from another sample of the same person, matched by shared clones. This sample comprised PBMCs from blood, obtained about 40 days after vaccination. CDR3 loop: CASSLGEREAFF. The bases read TGTGCCAGCAGCCTAGGCGAGAGGGAAGCTTTCTTT. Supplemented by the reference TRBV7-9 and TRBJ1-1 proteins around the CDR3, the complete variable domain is DTGVSQNPRHKITKRGQNVTFRCDPISEHNRLYWYRQTLGQGPEFLTYFQNEAQLEKSRLLSDRFSAERPKGSFSTLEIQRTEQGDSAMYLCASSLGEREAFFGQGTRLTVV.